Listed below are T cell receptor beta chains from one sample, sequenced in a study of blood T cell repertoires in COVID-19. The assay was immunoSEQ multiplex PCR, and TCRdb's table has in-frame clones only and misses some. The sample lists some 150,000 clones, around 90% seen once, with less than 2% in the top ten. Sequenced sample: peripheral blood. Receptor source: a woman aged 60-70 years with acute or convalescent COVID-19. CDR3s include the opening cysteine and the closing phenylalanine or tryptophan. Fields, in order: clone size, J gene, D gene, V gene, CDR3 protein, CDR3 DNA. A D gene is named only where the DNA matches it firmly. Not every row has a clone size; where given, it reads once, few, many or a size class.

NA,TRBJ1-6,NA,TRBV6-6,CASSYSSISPLHF,TGTGCCAGCAGTTACTCGTCAATTTCACCCCTCCACTTT
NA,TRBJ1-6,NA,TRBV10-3,CAISTREDNSPLHF,TGTGCCATCAGTACCAGAGAGGATAATTCACCCCTCCACTTT
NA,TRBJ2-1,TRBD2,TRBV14,CASRRGGAAFYEQFF,TGTGCCAGCAGACGCGGGGGGGCCGCTTTCTATGAGCAGTTCTTC
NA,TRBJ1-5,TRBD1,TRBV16,CASSRQGGNQPQHF,TGTGCCAGCAGCCGACAGGGTGGGAATCAGCCCCAGCATTTT
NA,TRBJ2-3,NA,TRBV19,CASTPQHSNSGGTQYF,TGTGCCAGTACTCCCCAGCACTCGAACTCCGGAGGTACGCAGTATTTT
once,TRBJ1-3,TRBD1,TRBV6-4,CASSDFDRDSGNTIYF,TGTGCCAGCAGTGATTTCGACAGGGACTCTGGAAACACCATATATTTT
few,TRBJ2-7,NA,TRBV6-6,CASSYSRQAAYEQYF,TGTGCCAGCAGTTACTCGAGACAGGCTGCCTACGAGCAGTACTTC
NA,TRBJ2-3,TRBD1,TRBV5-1,CASSLGGQVTPFTSTDTQYF,TGCGCCAGCAGCTTAGGGGGACAGGTAACCCCCTTCACTAGCACAGATACGCAGTATTTT
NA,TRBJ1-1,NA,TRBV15,CATSRDVGGDAFF,TGTGCCACCAGCAGAGATGTGGGGGGGGATGCTTTCTTT
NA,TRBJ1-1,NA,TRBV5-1,CASSPGTEAFF,TGCGCCAGCAGCCCGGGCACTGAAGCTTTCTTT